This is a list of T cell receptor beta chains from one sample in a study of blood T cell repertoires in COVID-19. Some clones are missing from TCRdb's copy, which holds only in-frame ones; the method was immunoSEQ multiplex PCR. There are a few hundred thousand clones in the sample; around 90% occur only once, and about 4.5% lies in the top ten. The source material was PBMCs or T cells enriched from blood (not recorded which). The receptors were sampled from a woman younger than 30 with acute COVID-19. Both conserved end residues are part of each CDR3. Fields, in order: J gene, D gene, V gene, clone size, CDR3 protein, CDR3 DNA. D genes are given only for firm matches. Clone size is stated in some rows and not others, as once, few, many or a class when expanded.

J: TRBJ2-1
D: TRBD2
V: TRBV5-4
size: NA
CDR3: CASSLRLAGDRNEQFF
DNA: TGTGCCAGCAGCTTACGACTAGCGGGAGATAGGAATGAGCAGTTCTTC

J: TRBJ1-2
D: NA
V: TRBV18
size: NA
CDR3: CASSPEGVVDYGYTF
DNA: TGTGCCAGCTCACCGGAAGGGGTAGTGGACTATGGCTACACCTTC

J: TRBJ2-1
D: TRBD2
V: TRBV3-1/TRBV3-2
size: NA
CDR3: CASSQQGGSQGEQFF
DNA: TGTGCCAGCAGCCAGCAAGGCGGGAGTCAGGGTGAGCAGTTCTTC

J: TRBJ2-4
D: TRBD1
V: TRBV30
size: NA
CDR3: CAWSRDRGGNIQYF
DNA: TGTGCCTGGAGTAGGGACAGGGGGGGAAACATTCAGTACTTC

J: TRBJ1-1
D: NA
V: TRBV9
size: NA
CDR3: CASSPTGGGNTEAFF
DNA: TGTGCCAGCAGCCCTACTGGGGGCGGTAACACTGAAGCTTTCTTT

J: TRBJ2-2
D: TRBD1
V: TRBV18
size: NA
CDR3: CASSRNFGTGSQNTGELFF
DNA: TGTGCCAGCTCACGAAACTTCGGGACAGGCAGTCAGAACACCGGGGAGCTGTTTTTT

J: TRBJ1-5
D: TRBD1
V: TRBV27
size: NA
CDR3: CASSFKPVGQGIQPQHF
DNA: TGTGCCAGCAGTTTTAAGCCCGTCGGACAGGGGATTCAGCCCCAGCATTTT

J: TRBJ2-2
D: NA
V: TRBV5-1
size: NA
CDR3: CASSLDSVAGELFF
DNA: TGCGCCAGCAGCTTGGATTCGGTAGCCGGGGAGCTGTTTTTT

J: TRBJ1-5
D: NA
V: TRBV28
size: once
CDR3: CASKRDLNQPQHF
DNA: TGTGCCAGCAAGAGGGATTTAAATCAGCCCCAGCATTTT

J: TRBJ1-5
D: NA
V: TRBV4-1
size: once
CDR3: CASSQGLGGIQPQHF
DNA: TGCGCCAGCAGCCAAGGATTGGGGGGGATCCAGCCCCAGCATTTT

J: TRBJ2-1
D: NA
V: TRBV4-1
size: few
CDR3: CASSQEAEWVRNEQFF
DNA: TGCGCCAGCAGCCAAGAAGCGGAGTGGGTAAGGAATGAGCAGTTCTTC

J: TRBJ1-1
D: TRBD1
V: TRBV27
size: NA
CDR3: CASSPRTGGTEAFF
DNA: TGTGCCAGCAGTCCCCGGACAGGGGGCACTGAAGCTTTCTTT

J: TRBJ2-4
D: TRBD2
V: TRBV12-3/TRBV12-4
size: NA
CDR3: CASAGLAAEYF
DNA: TGTGCCAGCGCGGGACTAGCGGCCGAGTACTTC

J: TRBJ1-6
D: NA
V: TRBV28
size: NA
CDR3: CASSSQNSPLHF
DNA: TGTGCCAGCAGTTCACAGAATTCACCCCTCCACTTT

J: TRBJ1-2
D: NA
V: TRBV29-1
size: NA
CDR3: CSVVGQDYGYTF
DNA: TGCAGCGTCGTCGGTCAGGACTATGGCTACACCTTC

J: TRBJ2-1
D: TRBD2
V: TRBV11-2
size: NA
CDR3: CASSSRLAGENEQFF
DNA: TGTGCCAGCAGCTCGCGACTAGCGGGAGAAAATGAGCAGTTCTTC

J: TRBJ2-5
D: TRBD2
V: TRBV29-1
size: NA
CDR3: CSGLAVQETQYF
DNA: TGCAGCGGACTAGCGGTTCAAGAGACCCAGTACTTC

J: TRBJ2-3
D: TRBD2
V: TRBV9
size: NA
CDR3: CASSDPVAGGPPDTQYF
DNA: TGTGCCAGCAGCGACCCGGTAGCGGGAGGCCCTCCAGATACGCAGTATTTT

J: TRBJ2-1
D: NA
V: TRBV4-2
size: NA
CDR3: CASSQAQQAYNEQFF
DNA: TGTGCCAGCAGCCAAGCCCAGCAGGCTTACAATGAGCAGTTCTTC

J: TRBJ1-3
D: NA
V: TRBV7-9
size: once
CDR3: CASSPGHGNTIYF
DNA: TGTGCCAGCAGCCCCGGACACGGGAACACCATATATTTT

J: TRBJ1-6
D: TRBD1
V: TRBV30
size: NA
CDR3: CAWTKDRGSYNSPLHF
DNA: TGTGCCTGGACTAAGGACAGGGGCTCCTATAATTCACCCCTCCACTTT

J: TRBJ2-1
D: TRBD2
V: TRBV7-8
size: NA
CDR3: CASSLGTSGVYYNEQFF
DNA: TGTGCCAGCAGCTTAGGGACTAGCGGGGTATACTACAATGAGCAGTTCTTC

J: TRBJ1-5
D: NA
V: TRBV28
size: NA
CDR3: CASSLSLWGGTYSNQPQHF
DNA: TGTGCCAGCAGCCTTTCCCTTTGGGGGGGGACTTATAGCAATCAGCCCCAGCATTTT

J: TRBJ1-1
D: NA
V: TRBV7-9
size: NA
CDR3: CASSLLQANTEAFF
DNA: TGTGCCAGCAGCTTGCTACAGGCGAACACTGAAGCTTTCTTT

J: TRBJ1-1
D: TRBD1
V: TRBV7-3
size: NA
CDR3: CASSFRGRKNTEAFF
DNA: TGTGCCAGCAGCTTCAGGGGGCGGAAGAACACTGAAGCTTTCTTT

J: TRBJ1-1
D: NA
V: TRBV3-1/TRBV3-2
size: few
CDR3: CASSRDSNTEAFF
DNA: TGTGCCAGCAGCCGGGACTCGAACACTGAAGCTTTCTTT

J: TRBJ2-1
D: TRBD1
V: TRBV3-1/TRBV3-2
size: NA
CDR3: CASSYPGGASIEQFF
DNA: TGTGCCAGCAGCTATCCAGGGGGCGCCTCTATCGAGCAGTTCTTC

J: TRBJ2-7
D: TRBD1
V: TRBV5-1
size: NA
CDR3: CASSLGTGAYEQYF
DNA: TGCGCCAGCAGCTTGGGGACAGGGGCCTACGAGCAGTACTTC

J: TRBJ1-6
D: NA
V: TRBV28
size: NA
CDR3: CASSFRPRDSPLHF
DNA: TGTGCCAGCAGTTTCCGTCCCCGGGATTCACCCCTCCACTTT

J: TRBJ2-1
D: TRBD2
V: TRBV2
size: NA
CDR3: CARSLAGTYNEQFF
DNA: TGTGCCAGGTCACTAGCGGGGACCTACAATGAGCAGTTCTTC

J: TRBJ1-1
D: NA
V: TRBV4-1
size: NA
CDR3: CASSQDSPGRTEAFF
DNA: TGCGCCAGCAGCCAAGATTCGCCAGGTCGGACTGAAGCTTTCTTT

J: TRBJ2-3
D: NA
V: TRBV7-6
size: few
CDR3: CASSRRAGTDTQYF
DNA: TGTGCCAGCAGCCGGAGGGCCGGCACAGATACGCAGTATTTT

J: TRBJ2-7
D: NA
V: TRBV28
size: NA
CDR3: CASNRDLNYEQYF
DNA: TGTGCCAGCAATCGGGACTTGAACTACGAGCAGTACTTC

J: TRBJ1-4
D: NA
V: TRBV7-9
size: NA
CDR3: CASSLTVGTATNEKLFF
DNA: TGTGCCAGCAGCTTAACCGTCGGTACGGCAACTAATGAAAAACTGTTTTTT

J: TRBJ2-1
D: TRBD2
V: TRBV7-3
size: NA
CDR3: CASSLSMAGGPPYNEQFF
DNA: TGTGCCAGCAGCTTATCGATGGCGGGGGGCCCCCCTTACAATGAGCAGTTCTTC

J: TRBJ2-7
D: NA
V: TRBV6-5
size: once
CDR3: CASEDSGGVSYEQYF
DNA: TGTGCCAGCGAAGATTCCGGGGGAGTCTCCTACGAGCAGTACTTC

J: TRBJ2-7
D: TRBD1
V: TRBV7-9
size: NA
CDR3: CASSWTGDEQYF
DNA: TGTGCCAGCAGCTGGACAGGGGACGAGCAGTACTTC

J: TRBJ2-5
D: NA
V: TRBV7-9
size: NA
CDR3: CASSYPGSQGIGETQYF
DNA: TGTGCCAGCAGCTACCCCGGGTCTCAGGGGATAGGGGAGACCCAGTACTTC

J: TRBJ2-1
D: TRBD2
V: TRBV19
size: NA
CDR3: CASSTAGSGYNEQFF
DNA: TGTGCCAGTAGTACAGCGGGGAGCGGGTACAATGAGCAGTTCTTC

J: TRBJ2-7
D: NA
V: TRBV28
size: once
CDR3: CASRGGAPDEQYF
DNA: TGTGCCAGCAGAGGTGGAGCCCCAGACGAGCAGTACTTC

J: TRBJ1-2
D: TRBD1
V: TRBV19
size: NA
CDR3: CASISGTGSNYGYTF
DNA: TGTGCCAGTATCTCCGGGACAGGGTCTAACTATGGCTACACCTTC

J: TRBJ1-2
D: TRBD1
V: TRBV30
size: NA
CDR3: CAWSVLTGSRGYTF
DNA: TGTGCCTGGAGTGTACTGACAGGGAGTCGTGGCTACACCTTC

J: TRBJ1-5
D: NA
V: TRBV19
size: NA
CDR3: CASRPRGGGQPQHF
DNA: TGTGCCAGTAGGCCACGAGGGGGTGGACAGCCCCAGCATTTT

J: TRBJ2-1
D: NA
V: TRBV29-1
size: NA
CDR3: CSVEAQSGNEQFF
DNA: TGCAGCGTTGAAGCGCAGTCAGGCAATGAGCAGTTCTTC

J: TRBJ2-2
D: TRBD1
V: TRBV7-3
size: NA
CDR3: CASSPTTGNGELFF
DNA: TGTGCCAGCAGCCCAACGACAGGGAACGGGGAGCTGTTTTTT

J: TRBJ1-4
D: TRBD1
V: TRBV19
size: NA
CDR3: CASRGTAKEKLFF
DNA: TGTGCCAGCAGGGGGACAGCGAAGGAAAAACTGTTTTTT

J: TRBJ2-7
D: TRBD1
V: TRBV7-9
size: NA
CDR3: CASSLPGQGAYEQYF
DNA: TGTGCCAGCAGCTTACCGGGACAGGGAGCCTACGAGCAGTACTTC

J: TRBJ2-1
D: TRBD2
V: TRBV9
size: NA
CDR3: CASSVASGRGGEQFF
DNA: TGTGCCAGCAGCGTAGCTAGCGGGAGGGGAGGTGAGCAGTTCTTC

J: TRBJ2-5
D: NA
V: TRBV5-1
size: NA
CDR3: CASSLQSDSQETQYF
DNA: TGCGCCAGCAGCCTGCAATCGGACAGCCAAGAGACCCAGTACTTC

J: TRBJ1-1
D: NA
V: TRBV18
size: NA
CDR3: CASSVTAANTEAFF
DNA: TGTGCCAGCTCGGTAACAGCGGCGAACACTGAAGCTTTCTTT

J: TRBJ1-3
D: NA
V: TRBV5-1
size: NA
CDR3: CASSLAGGNTIYF
DNA: TGCGCCAGCAGCTTGGCAGGGGGAAACACCATATATTTT

J: TRBJ2-3
D: TRBD2
V: TRBV6-2/TRBV6-3
size: NA
CDR3: CASSSWASGKTSTDTQYF
DNA: TGTGCCAGCAGTTCCTGGGCTAGCGGGAAGACTAGCACAGATACGCAGTATTTT

J: TRBJ1-1
D: TRBD1
V: TRBV19
size: NA
CDR3: CASSPRDRGTEAFF
DNA: TGTGCCAGTAGTCCCCGGGACAGGGGCACTGAAGCTTTCTTT

J: TRBJ2-7
D: TRBD1
V: TRBV4-1
size: NA
CDR3: CASSQDLTGTYEQYF
DNA: TGCGCCAGCAGCCAAGACTTGACAGGGACCTACGAGCAGTACTTC